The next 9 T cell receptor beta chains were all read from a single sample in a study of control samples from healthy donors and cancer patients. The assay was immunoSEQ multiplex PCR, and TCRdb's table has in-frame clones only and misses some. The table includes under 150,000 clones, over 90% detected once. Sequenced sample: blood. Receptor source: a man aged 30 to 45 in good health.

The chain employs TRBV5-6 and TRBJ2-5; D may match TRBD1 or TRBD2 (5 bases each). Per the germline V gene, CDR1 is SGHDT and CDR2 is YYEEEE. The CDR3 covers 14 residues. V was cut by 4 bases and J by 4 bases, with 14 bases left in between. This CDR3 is CASSTAGTGETQYF. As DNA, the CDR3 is TGTGCCAGCAGCACAGCCGGGACCGGAGAGACCCAGTACTTC. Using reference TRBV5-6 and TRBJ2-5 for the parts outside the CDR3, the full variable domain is DAGVTQSPTHLIKTRGQQVTLRCSPKSGHDTVSWYQQALGQGPQFIFQYYEEEERQRGNFPDRFSGHQFPNYSSELNVNALLLGDSALYLCASSTAGTGETQYFGPGTRLLVL.

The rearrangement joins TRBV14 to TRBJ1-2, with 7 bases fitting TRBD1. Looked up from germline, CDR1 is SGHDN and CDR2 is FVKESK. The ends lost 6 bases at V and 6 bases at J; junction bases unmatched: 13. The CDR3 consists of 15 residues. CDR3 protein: CASRPRGDRGDGYTF. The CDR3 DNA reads TGTGCCAGCAGACCCAGGGGGGATCGAGGCGATGGCTACACCTTC.

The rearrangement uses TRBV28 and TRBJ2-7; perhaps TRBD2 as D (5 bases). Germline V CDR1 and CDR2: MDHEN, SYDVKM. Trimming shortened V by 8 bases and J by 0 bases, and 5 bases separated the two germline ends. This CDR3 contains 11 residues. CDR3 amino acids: CASAGSYEQYF. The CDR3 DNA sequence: TGTGCCAGCGCGGGCTCCTACGAGCAGTACTTC.

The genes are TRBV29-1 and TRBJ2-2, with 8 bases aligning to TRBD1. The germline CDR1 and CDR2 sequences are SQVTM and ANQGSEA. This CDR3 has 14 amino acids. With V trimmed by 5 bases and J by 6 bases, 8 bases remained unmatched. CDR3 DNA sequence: TGCAGCGTTACAGGCAGGGGGCTTTCCGGGGAGCTGTTTTTT. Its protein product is CSVTGRGLSGELFF.

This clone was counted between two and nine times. Written as DNA, the CDR3 is TGTGCCAGCAGCTTTGGCTTGACTTATTCGAACTATGGCTACACCTTC. Translating gives CASSFGLTYSNYGYTF. This chain uses TRBV5-4 with TRBJ1-2; D gene uncertain. Germline V lookup: CDR1 SGHNT, CDR2 YYREEE (reference sequence). The CDR3 is 16 residues long. V lost 2 bases and J lost 2, with 16 bases in between.

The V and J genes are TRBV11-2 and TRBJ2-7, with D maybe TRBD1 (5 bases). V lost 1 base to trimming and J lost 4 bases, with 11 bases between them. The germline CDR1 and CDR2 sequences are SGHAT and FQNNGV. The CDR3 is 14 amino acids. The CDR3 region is CASSLATGGYEQYV. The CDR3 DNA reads TGTGCCAGCAGCTTAGCTACAGGCGGATACGAGCAGTACGTC.

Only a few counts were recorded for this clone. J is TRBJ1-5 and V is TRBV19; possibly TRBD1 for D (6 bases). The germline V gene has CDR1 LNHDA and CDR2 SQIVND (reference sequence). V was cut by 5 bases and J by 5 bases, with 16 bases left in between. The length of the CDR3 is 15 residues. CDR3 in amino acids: CASSYRAGVDQPQHF. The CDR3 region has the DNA TGTGCCAGTAGTTACCGCGCAGGGGTCGATCAGCCCCAGCATTTT.

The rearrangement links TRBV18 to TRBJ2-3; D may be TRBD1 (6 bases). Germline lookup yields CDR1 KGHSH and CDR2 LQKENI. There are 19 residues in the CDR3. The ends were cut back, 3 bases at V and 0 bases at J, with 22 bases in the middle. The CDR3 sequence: CASSPVGGSGIRSTDTQYF. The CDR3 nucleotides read TGTGCCAGCTCACCGGTAGGGGGAAGTGGGATCCGGAGCACAGATACGCAGTATTTT.

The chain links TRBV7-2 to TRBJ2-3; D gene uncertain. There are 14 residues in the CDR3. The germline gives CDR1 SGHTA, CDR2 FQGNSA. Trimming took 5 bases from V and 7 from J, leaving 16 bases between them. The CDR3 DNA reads TGTGCCAGCAGCCCACCCCAAACTTTCTATACGCAGTATTTT. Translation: CASSPPQTFYTQYF.